Listed here is a single T cell receptor beta chain. The assay was immunoSEQ multiplex PCR, and TCRdb's table has in-frame clones only and misses some. The sample lists more than 300,000 clones; roughly 84% were seen once. The sample comes from a study of Ad26.COV2.S vaccination and SARS-CoV-2 variants. Treatment defined: 19 received Ad26.COV2.S at low or high dose, single or two shots; 5 received placebo; per-sample allocation not given. Day 63 after the first vaccine or placebo injection was the time point for sampling. The input for sequencing was peripheral blood, taken in a trial of Ad26.COV2.S vaccine versus placebo. This clonotype was sampled from a person aged 18-65 years who received the Ad26.COV2.S COVID-19 vaccine or a placebo.

The CDR3 DNA reads TGCAGTGCTAGTACTAGCGGGGTTAGCACAGATACGCAGTATTTT. Its protein is CSASTSGVSTDTQYF. The chain combines TRBV20-1 with TRBJ2-3, with 10 bases that match TRBD2. In germline, CDR1 is DFQATT, CDR2 SNEGSKA (reference sequence). The V gene end was trimmed by 3 bases and the J gene end by 0 bases; junction bases not matched to a gene: 3. This CDR3 has 15 residues.